This entry features one TCR beta chain sequence. Its antigen is as yet unknown. V lost 6 bases and J lost 4, with 15 bases in between. The CDR3 consists of 13 residues. CDR1 DFQATT and CDR2 SNEGSKA come from the germline V gene (reference sequence). PCR was performed a second time for about 6 to 12 cycles using a sample-barcoded 5' primer and a J-beta primer mix. Each of the cDNA molecules was tagged by a template-switch adaptor with 12 random nucleotides. From the 5' RACE reads, TCRdb called clonotypes with MiXCR, one entry per CDR3 protein. The sample contains around 1,500,000 distinct CDR3 sequences, 28% of which appear only once. These data are taken from a study of blood T cells in healthy people across ages. Isolation recovered at least 7 million PBMCs from every sample. Study-level results: Diversity was estimated from one million T cells, and these estimates were considered underestimates.

Material: blood. The J gene is TRBJ1-2, the V gene TRBV20-1; D is uncertain. The receptor was derived from a young woman in good health. This CDR3 reads CSAYAGEGYGYTF. CDR3 in DNA: TGCAGTGCATACGCAGGAGAAGGCTATGGCTACACCTTC.